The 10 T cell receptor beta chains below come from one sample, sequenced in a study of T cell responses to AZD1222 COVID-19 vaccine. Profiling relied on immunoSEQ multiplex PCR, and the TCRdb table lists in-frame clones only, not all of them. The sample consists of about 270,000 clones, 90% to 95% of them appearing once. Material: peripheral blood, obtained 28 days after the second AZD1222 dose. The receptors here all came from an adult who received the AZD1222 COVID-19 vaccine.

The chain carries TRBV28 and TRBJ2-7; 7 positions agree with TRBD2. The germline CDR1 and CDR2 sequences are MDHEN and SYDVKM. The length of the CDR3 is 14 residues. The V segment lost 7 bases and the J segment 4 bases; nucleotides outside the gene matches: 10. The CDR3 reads CASTLSGGPYEQYF. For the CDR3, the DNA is TGTGCCAGCACCCTATCGGGGGGACCATACGAGCAGTACTTC.

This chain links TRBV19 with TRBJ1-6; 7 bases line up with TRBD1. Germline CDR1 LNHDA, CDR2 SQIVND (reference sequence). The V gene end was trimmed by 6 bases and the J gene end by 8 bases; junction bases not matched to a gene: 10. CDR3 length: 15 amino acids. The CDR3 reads CASSSGQGVHSPLHF. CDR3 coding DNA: TGTGCCAGTAGCAGCGGGCAGGGGGTACATTCACCCCTCCACTTT.

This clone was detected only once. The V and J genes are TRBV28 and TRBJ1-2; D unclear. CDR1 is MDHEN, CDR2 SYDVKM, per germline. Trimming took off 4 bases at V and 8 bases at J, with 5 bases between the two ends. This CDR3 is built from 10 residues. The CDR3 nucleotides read TGTGCCAGCAGTTCGCGAGGCTACACCTTC. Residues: CASSSRGYTF.

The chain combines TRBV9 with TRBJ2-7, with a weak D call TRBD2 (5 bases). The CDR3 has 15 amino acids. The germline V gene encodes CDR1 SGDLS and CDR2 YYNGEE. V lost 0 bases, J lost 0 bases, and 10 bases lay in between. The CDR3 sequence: CASSVGSDFSYEQYF. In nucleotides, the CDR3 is TGTGCCAGCAGCGTAGGGTCGGACTTCTCCTACGAGCAGTACTTC.

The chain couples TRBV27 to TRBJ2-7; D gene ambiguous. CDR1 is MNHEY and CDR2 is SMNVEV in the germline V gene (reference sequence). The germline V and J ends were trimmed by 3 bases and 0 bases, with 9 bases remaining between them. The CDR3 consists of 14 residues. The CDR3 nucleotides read TGTGCCAGCAGTTTCCGACGGAACTCCTACGAGCAGTACTTC. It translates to CASSFRRNSYEQYF.

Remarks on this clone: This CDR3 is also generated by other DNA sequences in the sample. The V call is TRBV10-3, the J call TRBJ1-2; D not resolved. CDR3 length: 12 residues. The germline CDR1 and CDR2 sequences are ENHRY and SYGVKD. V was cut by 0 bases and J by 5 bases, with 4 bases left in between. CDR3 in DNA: TGTGCCATCAGTGAGTCGCGGTATGGCTACACCTTC. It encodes CAISESRYGYTF.

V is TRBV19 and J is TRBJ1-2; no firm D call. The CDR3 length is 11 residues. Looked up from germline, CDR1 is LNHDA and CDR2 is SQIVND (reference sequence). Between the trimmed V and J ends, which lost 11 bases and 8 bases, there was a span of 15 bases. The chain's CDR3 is CALNTPKGYTF. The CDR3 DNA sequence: TGTGCCTTAAATACCCCGAAGGGCTACACCTTC.

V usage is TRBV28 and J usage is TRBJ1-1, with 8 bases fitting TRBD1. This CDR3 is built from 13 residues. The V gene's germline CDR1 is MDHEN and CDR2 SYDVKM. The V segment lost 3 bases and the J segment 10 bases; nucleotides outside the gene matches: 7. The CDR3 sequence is CASSLYNGQGAFF. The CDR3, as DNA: TGTGCCAGCAGTTTGTACAACGGACAGGGAGCTTTCTTT.

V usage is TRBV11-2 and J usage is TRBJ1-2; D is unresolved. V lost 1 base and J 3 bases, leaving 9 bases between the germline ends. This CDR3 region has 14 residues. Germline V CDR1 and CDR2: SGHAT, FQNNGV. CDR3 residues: CASSLVSGHYGYTF. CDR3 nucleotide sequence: TGTGCCAGCAGCTTAGTGTCCGGCCACTATGGCTACACCTTC. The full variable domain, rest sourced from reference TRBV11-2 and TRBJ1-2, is EAGVAQSPRYKIIEKRQSVAFWCNPISGHATLYWYQQILGQGPKLLIQFQNNGVVDDSQLPKDRFSAERLKGVDSTLKIQPAKLEDSAVYLCASSLVSGHYGYTFGSGTRLTVV.

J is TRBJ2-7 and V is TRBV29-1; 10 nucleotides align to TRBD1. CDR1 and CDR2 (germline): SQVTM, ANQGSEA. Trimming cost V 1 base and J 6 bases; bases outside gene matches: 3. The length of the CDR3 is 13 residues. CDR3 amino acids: CSVEGDRGLEQYF. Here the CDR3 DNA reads TGCAGCGTTGAAGGGGACAGGGGACTCGAGCAGTACTTC.